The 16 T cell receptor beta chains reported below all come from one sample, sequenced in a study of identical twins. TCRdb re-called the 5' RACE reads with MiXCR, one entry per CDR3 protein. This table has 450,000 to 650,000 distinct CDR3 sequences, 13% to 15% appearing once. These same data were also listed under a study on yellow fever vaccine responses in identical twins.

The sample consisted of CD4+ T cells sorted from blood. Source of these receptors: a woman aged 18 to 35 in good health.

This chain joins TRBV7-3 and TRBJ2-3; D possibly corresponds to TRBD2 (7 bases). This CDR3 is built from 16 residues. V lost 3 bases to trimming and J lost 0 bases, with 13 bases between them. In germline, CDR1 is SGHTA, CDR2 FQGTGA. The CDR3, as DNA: TGTGCCAGCAGCTTCCAAGGGGGGGAAAGCACAGATACGCAGTATTTT. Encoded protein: CASSFQGGESTDTQYF.

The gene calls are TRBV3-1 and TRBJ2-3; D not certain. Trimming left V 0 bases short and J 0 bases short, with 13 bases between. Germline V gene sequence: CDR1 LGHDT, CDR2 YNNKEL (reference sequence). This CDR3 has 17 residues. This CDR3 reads CASSQDAAATSTDTQYF. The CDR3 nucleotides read TGTGCCAGCAGCCAAGATGCGGCGGCAACTAGCACAGATACGCAGTATTTT.

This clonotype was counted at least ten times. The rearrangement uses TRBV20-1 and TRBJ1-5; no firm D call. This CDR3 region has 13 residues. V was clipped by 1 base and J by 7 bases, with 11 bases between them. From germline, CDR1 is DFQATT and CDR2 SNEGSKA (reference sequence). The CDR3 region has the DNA TGCAGTGCTAGAGGGCCAGGTAGCCAGCCCCAGCATTTT. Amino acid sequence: CSARGPGSQPQHF.

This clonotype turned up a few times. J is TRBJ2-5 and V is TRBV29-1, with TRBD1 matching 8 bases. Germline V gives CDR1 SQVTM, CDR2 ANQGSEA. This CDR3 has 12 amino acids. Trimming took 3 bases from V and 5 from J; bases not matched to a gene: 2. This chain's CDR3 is CSVEGQVETQYF. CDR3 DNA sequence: TGCAGCGTTGAGGGACAGGTGGAGACCCAGTACTTC. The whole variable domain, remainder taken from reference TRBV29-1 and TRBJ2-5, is SAVISQKPSRDICQRGTSLTIQCQVDSQVTMMFWYRQQPGQSLTLIATANQGSEATYESGFVIDKFPISRPNLTFSTLTVSNMSPEDSSIYLCSVEGQVETQYFGPGTRLLVL.

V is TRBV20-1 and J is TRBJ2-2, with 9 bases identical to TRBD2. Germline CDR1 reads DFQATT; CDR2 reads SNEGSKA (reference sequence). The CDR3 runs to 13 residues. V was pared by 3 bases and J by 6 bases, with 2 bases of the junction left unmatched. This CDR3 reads CSARGLAAGELFF. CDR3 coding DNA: TGCAGTGCTAGGGGACTAGCCGCCGGGGAGCTGTTTTTT.

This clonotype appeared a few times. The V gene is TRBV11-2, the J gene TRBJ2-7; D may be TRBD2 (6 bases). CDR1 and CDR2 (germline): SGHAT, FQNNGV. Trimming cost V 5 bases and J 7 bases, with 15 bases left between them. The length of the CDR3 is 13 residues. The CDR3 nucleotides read TGTGCCAGCAGCCGGAACGTCGGGGGAGAGCAGTACTTC. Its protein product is CASSRNVGGEQYF.

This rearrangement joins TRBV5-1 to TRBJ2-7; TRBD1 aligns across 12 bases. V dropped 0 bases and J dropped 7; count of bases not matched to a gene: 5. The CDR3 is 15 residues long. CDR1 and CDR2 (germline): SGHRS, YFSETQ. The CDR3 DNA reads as TGCGCCAGCAGCTTGGCCGGGACAGGGGGCCGAGAGCAGTACTTC. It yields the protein CASSLAGTGGREQYF.

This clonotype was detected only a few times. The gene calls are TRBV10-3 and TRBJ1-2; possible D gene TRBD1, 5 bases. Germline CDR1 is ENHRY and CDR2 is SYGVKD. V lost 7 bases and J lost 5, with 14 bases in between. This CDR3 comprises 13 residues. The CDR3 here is CAINPGAGYGYTF. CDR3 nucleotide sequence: TGTGCCATCAATCCCGGGGCGGGATATGGCTACACCTTC.

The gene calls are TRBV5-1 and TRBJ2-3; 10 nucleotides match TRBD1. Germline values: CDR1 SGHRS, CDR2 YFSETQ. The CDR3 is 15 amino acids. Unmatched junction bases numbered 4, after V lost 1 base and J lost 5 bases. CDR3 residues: CASSLTGQGKDTQYF. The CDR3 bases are TGCGCCAGCAGCTTGACGGGACAGGGGAAAGATACGCAGTATTTT. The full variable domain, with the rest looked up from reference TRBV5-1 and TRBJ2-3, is KAGVTQTPRYLIKTRGQQVTLSCSPISGHRSVSWYQQTPGQGLQFLFEYFSETQRNKGNFPGRFSGRQFSNSRSEMNVSTLELGDSALYLCASSLTGQGKDTQYFGPGTRLTVL.

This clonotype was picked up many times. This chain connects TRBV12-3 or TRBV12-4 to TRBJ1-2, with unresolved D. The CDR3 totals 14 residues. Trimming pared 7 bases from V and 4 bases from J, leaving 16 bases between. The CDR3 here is CASTTGSSFYGYTF. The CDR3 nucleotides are TGTGCCAGCACCACGGGGTCGTCCTTCTATGGCTACACCTTC.

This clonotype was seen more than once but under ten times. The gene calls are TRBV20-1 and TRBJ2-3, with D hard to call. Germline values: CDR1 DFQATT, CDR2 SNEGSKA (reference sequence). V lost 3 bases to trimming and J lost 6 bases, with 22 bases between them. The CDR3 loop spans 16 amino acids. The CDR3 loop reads CSARIPLPPIGDTQYF. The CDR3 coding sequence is TGCAGTGCTAGGATCCCGTTGCCCCCGATAGGCGATACGCAGTATTTT.

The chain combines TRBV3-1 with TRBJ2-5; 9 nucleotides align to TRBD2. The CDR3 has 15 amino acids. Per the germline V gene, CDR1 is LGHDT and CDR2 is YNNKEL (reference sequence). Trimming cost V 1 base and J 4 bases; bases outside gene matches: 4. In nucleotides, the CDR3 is TGTGCCAGCAGCCAAGCAGCGGGAGGAACAGAGACCCAGTACTTC. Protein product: CASSQAAGGTETQYF.

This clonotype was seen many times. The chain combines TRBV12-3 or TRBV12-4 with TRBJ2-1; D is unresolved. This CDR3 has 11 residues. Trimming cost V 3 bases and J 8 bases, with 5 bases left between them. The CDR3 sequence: CASSFLDEQFF. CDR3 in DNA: TGTGCCAGCAGTTTCTTGGATGAGCAGTTCTTC.

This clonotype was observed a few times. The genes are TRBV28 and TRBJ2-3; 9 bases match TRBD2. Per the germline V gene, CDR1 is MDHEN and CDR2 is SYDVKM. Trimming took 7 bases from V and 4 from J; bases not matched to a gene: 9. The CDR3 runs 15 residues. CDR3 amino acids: CASMSGAGGPDTQYF. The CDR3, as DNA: TGTGCCAGCATGTCGGGGGCGGGAGGGCCAGATACGCAGTATTTT.

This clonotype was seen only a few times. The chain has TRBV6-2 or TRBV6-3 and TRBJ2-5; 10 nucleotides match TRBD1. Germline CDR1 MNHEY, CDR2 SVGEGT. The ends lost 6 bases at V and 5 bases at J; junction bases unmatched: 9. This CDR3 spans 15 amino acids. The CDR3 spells CASRIPGTGAETQYF. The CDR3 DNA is TGTGCCAGCAGAATTCCCGGGACAGGGGCCGAGACCCAGTACTTC.

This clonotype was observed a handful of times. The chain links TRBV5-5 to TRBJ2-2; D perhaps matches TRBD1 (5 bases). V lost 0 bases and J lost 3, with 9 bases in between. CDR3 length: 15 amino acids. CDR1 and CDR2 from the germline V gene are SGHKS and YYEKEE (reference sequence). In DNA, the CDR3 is TGTGCCAGCAGCTTGGCAGGGCAGTACACCGGGGAGCTGTTTTTT. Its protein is CASSLAGQYTGELFF.